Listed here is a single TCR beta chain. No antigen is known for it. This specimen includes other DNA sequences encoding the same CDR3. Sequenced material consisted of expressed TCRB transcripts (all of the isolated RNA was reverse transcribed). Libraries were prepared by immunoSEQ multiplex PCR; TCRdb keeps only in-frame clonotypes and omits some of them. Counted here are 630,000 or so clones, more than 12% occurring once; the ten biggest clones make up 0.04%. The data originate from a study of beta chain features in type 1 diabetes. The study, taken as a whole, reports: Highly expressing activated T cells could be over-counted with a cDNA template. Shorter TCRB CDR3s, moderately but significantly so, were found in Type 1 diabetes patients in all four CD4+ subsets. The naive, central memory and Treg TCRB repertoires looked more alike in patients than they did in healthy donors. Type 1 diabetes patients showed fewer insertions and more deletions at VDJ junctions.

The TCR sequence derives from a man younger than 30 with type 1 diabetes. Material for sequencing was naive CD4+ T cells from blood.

The chain's CDR3 is CSARTSGAYEQYF. DNA of the CDR3: TGCAGCGCCCGGACTAGCGGGGCCTACGAGCAGTACTTC. The chain links TRBV29-1 to TRBJ2-7; TRBD2 matches at 12 bases. This CDR3 contains 13 residues. From germline, CDR1 is SQVTM and CDR2 ANQGSEA. Trimming cost V 7 bases and J 2 bases; bases outside gene matches: 3.